Below, 6 T cell receptor beta chains from the same sample are listed, as sequenced in a study of blood T cell repertoires in COVID-19. The table came from immunoSEQ multiplex PCR; TCRdb's copy has only in-frame clones and leaves some out. The sample lists about 95,000 clones, roughly nine tenths occurring once. Source material: peripheral blood. These TCRs come from a woman in her 70s with acute or convalescent COVID-19.

The chain couples TRBV5-4 to TRBJ1-3; D not certain. V lost 10 bases and J 0 bases, leaving 14 bases between the germline ends. From germline, CDR1 is SGHNT and CDR2 YYREEE (reference sequence). The CDR3 has 14 residues. The DNA for the CDR3 is TGTGCCTCAAGCGACGCCATCTCTGGAAACACCATATATTTT. Its protein is CASSDAISGNTIYF.

This clone was seen once. The genes are TRBV3-1 (or the pseudogene TRBV3-2) and TRBJ1-4; TRBD1 might be the D (5 bases). This CDR3 comprises 19 residues. The V end was cut by 4 bases, the J end by 8 bases, with 29 bases between. Germline V CDR1 and CDR2: LGHDT, YNNKEL (reference sequence). The CDR3 reads CASSLPPRGKALDKEKLFF. The CDR3 bases are TGTGCCAGCAGCCTACCTCCGCGGGGGAAAGCTTTGGATAAGGAAAAACTGTTTTTT.

The gene calls are TRBV7-2 and TRBJ2-1, with 13 bases fitting TRBD2. This CDR3 has 19 amino acids. Germline V gene sequence: CDR1 SGHTA, CDR2 FQGNSA. J was trimmed by 7 bases and V by 4 bases; bases with no gene match: 16. CDR3 region: CASSSRTSGSGGVSNEQFF. The CDR3, as DNA: TGTGCCAGCAGCTCCAGGACTAGCGGGAGTGGCGGTGTATCGAATGAGCAGTTCTTC.

The rearrangement uses TRBV28 and TRBJ2-1; 9 positions match TRBD2. Germline lookup yields CDR1 MDHEN and CDR2 SYDVKM. The ends lost 2 bases at V and 4 bases at J; junction bases unmatched: 0. This CDR3 has 14 residues. CDR3 sequence (DNA): TGTGCCAGCAGTTTACTAGCGGGATACAATGAGCAGTTCTTC. Protein: CASSLLAGYNEQFF.

The rearrangement links TRBV3-1 (or the pseudogene TRBV3-2) to TRBJ1-2; D is undetermined. Germline lookup yields CDR1 LGHDT and CDR2 YNNKEL (reference sequence). The length of the CDR3 is 13 residues. V shed 6 bases and J shed 5 bases, with 13 bases lying between them. The CDR3 sequence: CASSIDTVYGYTF. As DNA, the CDR3 is TGTGCCAGCAGTATAGACACGGTATATGGCTACACCTTC.

J is TRBJ1-1 and V is TRBV7-9; TRBD1 agrees at 7 bases. Trimming removed 5 bases from V and 4 bases from J; junction bases left unmatched: 7. Germline V gives CDR1 SEHNR, CDR2 FQNEAQ (reference sequence). The CDR3 has 14 residues. CDR3 coding DNA: TGTGCCAGCAGCCTATCGACAGGGAGCACTGAAGCTTTCTTT. Its protein product is CASSLSTGSTEAFF.